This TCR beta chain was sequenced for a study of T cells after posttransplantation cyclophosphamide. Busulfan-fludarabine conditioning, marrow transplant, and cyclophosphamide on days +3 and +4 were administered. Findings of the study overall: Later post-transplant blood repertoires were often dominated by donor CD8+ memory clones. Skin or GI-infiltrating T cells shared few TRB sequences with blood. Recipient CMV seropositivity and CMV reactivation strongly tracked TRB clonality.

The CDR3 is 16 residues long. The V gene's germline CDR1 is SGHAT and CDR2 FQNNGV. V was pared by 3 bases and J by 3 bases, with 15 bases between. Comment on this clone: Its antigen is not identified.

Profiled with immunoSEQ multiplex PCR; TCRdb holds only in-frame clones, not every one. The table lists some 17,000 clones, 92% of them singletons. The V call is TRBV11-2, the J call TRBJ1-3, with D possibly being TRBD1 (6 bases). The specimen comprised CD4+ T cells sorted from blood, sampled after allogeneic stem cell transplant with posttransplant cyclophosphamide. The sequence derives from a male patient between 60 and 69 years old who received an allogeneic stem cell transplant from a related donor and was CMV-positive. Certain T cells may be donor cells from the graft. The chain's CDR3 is CASSLVAGAGGNTIYF. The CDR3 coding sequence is TGTGCCAGCAGCTTGGTGGCGGGGGCAGGTGGAAACACCATATATTTT.